This T cell receptor (beta chain) was sequenced in a study of Ad26.COV2.S vaccination and SARS-CoV-2 variants. Trimming took 3 bases from V and 2 from J; bases not matched to a gene: 5. CDR3 length: 15 residues. The V gene's germline CDR1 is LNHDA and CDR2 SQIVND (reference sequence). The treatment here: some 20 received Ad26.COV2.S at low or high dose, single or two shots; several received placebo; per-sample allocation not given. Specimens were obtained on day 63 following the first vaccine or placebo injection. Method: immunoSEQ multiplex PCR; TCRdb's copy keeps in-frame clones and lacks some. The sample lists around 420,000 clones; 88% were seen once.

The V and J genes are TRBV19 and TRBJ2-7; 9 bases are a match to TRBD2. The receptor comes from a person aged 18-65 years who received the Ad26.COV2.S COVID-19 vaccine or a placebo. Here the sequenced sample was peripheral blood, taken in a trial of Ad26.COV2.S vaccine versus placebo. This chain's CDR3 is CASSIRGGATYEQYF. In DNA form, the CDR3 reads TGTGCCAGTAGTATTCGCGGGGGGGCCACCTACGAGCAGTACTTC.